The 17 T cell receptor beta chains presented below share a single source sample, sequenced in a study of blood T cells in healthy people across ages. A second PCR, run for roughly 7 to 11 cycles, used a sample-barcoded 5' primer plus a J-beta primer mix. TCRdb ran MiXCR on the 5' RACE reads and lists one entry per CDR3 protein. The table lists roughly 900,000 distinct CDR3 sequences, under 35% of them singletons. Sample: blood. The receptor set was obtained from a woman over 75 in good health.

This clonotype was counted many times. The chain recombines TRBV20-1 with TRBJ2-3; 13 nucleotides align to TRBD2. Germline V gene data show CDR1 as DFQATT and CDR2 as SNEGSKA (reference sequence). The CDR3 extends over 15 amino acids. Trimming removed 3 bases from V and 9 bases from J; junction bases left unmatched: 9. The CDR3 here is CSASTGTSGAGTQYF. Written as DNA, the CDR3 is TGCAGTGCTAGCACCGGGACTAGCGGGGCGGGGACGCAGTATTTT.

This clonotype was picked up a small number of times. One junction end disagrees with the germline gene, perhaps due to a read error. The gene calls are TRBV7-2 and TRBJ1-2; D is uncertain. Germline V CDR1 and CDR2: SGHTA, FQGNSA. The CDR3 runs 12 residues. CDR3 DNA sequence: TGTGCCAGCAACTTAATTATCTATGGCTACACCTTC. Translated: CASNLIIYGYTF.

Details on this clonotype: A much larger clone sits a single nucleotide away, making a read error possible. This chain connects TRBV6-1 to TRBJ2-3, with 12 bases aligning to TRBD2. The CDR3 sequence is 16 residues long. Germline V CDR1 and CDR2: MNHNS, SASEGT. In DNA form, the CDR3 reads TGTGCCGGCAGTGCCCGACTAGCGGGGGTCACAGATACGCAGTATTTT. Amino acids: CAGSARLAGVTDTQYF.

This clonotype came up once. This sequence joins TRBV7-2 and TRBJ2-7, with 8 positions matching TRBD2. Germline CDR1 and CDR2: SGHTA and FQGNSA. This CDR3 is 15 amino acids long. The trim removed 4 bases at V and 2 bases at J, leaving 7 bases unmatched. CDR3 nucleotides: TGTGCCAGCAGCTCGTCTAGCGGGCTCACCTACGAGCAGTACTTC. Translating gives CASSSSSGLTYEQYF.

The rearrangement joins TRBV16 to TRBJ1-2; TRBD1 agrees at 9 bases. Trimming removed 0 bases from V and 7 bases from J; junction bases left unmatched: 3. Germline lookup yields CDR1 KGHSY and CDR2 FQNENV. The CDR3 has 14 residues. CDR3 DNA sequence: TGTGCCAGCAGCCAATCGACAGGGGGAGGTGGCTACACCTTC. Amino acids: CASSQSTGGGGYTF.

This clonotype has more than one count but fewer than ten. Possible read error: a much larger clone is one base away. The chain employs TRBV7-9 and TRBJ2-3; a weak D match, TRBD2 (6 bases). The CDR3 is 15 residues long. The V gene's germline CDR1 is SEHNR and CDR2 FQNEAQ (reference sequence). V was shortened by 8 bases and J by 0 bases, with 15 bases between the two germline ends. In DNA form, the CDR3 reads TGTGCCAGCGGCCCAACCCGGGGGAGCACAGATACGCAGTATTTT. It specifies CASGPTRGSTDTQYF.

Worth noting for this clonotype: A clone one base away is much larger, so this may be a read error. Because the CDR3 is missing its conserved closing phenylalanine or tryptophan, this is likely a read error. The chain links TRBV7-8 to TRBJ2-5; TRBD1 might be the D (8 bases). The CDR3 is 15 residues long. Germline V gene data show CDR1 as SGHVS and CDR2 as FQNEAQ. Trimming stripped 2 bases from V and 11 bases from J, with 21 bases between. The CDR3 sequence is CASSLTGQGAGEQYC. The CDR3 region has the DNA TGTGCCAGCAGCTTAACTGGGCAGGGGGCGGGGGAGCAGTACTGC.

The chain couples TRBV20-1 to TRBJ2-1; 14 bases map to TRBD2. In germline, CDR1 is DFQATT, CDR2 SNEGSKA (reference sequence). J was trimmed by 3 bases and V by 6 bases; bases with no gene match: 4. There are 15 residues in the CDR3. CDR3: CSATSGGVVYNEQFF. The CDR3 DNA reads TGCAGTGCGACTAGCGGGGGGGTAGTCTACAATGAGCAGTTCTTC.

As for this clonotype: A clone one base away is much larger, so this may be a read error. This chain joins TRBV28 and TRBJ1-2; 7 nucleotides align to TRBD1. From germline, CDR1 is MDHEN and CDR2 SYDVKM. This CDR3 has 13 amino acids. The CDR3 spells CASSLQGTHGHTF. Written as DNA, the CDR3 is TGTGCCAGCTCCTTACAGGGGACTCATGGCCACACCTTC.

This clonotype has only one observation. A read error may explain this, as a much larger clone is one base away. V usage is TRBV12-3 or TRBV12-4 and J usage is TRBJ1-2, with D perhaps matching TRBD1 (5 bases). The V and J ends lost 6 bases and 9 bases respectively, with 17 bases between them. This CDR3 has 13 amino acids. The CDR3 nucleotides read TGTGCCAGCAGCCCGGGGCAGTCTGTGAGCTACACCTTC. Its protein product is CASSPGQSVSYTF.

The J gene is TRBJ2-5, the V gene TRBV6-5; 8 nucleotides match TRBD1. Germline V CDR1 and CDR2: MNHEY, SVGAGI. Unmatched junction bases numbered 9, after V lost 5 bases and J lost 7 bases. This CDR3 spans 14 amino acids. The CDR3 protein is CASSNTDRATTQYF. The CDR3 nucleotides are TGTGCCAGCAGTAACACGGACAGGGCAACGACCCAGTACTTC.

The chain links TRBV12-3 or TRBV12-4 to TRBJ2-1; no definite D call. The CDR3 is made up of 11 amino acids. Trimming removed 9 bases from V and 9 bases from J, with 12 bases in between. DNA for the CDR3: TGTGCCAGAATGGGAAGGTGTGAGCAGTTCTTC. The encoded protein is CARMGRCEQFF.

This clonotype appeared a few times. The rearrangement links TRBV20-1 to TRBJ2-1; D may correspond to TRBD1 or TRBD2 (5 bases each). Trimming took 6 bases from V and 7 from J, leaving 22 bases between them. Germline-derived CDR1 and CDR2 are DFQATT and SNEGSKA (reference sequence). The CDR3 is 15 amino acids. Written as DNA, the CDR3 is TGCAGTGCCGGATTGGGGGAGTGGGGAAAAAATGAGCAGTTCTTC. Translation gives CSAGLGEWGKNEQFF.

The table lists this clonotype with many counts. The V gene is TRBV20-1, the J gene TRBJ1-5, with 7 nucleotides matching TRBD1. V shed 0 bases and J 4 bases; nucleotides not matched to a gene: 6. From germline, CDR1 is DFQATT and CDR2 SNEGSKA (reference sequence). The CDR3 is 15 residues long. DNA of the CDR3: TGCAGTGCTAGAGATTCGGGACAGAGTAATCAGCCCCAGCATTTT. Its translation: CSARDSGQSNQPQHF.

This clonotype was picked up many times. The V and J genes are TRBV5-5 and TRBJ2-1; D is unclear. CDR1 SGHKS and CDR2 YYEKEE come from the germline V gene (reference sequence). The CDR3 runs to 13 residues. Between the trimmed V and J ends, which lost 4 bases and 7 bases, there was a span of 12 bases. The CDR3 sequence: CASSPKGTNEQFF. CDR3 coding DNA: TGTGCCAGCAGCCCTAAGGGTACGAATGAGCAGTTCTTC. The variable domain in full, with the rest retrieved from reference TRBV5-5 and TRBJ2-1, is DAGVTQSPTHLIKTRGQQVTLRCSPISGHKSVSWYQQVLGQGPQFIFQYYEKEERGRGNFPDRFSARQFPNYSSELNVNALLLGDSALYLCASSPKGTNEQFFGPGTRLTVL.

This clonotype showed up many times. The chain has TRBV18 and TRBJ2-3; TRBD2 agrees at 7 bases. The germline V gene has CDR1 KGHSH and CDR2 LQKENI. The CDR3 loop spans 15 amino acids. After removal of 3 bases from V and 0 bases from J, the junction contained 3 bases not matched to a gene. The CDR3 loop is CASSPLAVSTDTQYF. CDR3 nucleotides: TGTGCCAGCTCACCGCTAGCGGTGAGCACAGATACGCAGTATTTT.

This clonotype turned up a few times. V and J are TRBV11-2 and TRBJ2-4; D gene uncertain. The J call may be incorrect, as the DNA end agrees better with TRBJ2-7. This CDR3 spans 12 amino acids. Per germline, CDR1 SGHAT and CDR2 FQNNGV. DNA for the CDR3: TGTGCCAGCAGCCAATCGTACTACGAGCAGTACTTC. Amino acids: CASSQSYYEQYF.